Listed below are T cell receptor beta chains from one sample, sequenced in a study of T cells in placental villitis. Clones were read by immunoSEQ multiplex PCR, and TCRdb kept only the in-frame ones, dropping some. The data hold just under 1,500 clones, with about 86% observed a single time. Material for sequencing was placental tissue containing maternal and fetal cells. Every receptor here comes from a human patient with villitis of unknown etiology; the placental T cells may come from both mother and fetus. The CDR3 runs from the conserved cysteine through the conserved F or W. D genes are given only for firm matches. Not all rows give a size; the values are once, few, many and, for expanded clones, a class.

V gene: TRBV6-1; J gene: TRBJ1-5; D gene: TRBD1; clone size: .; CDR3 protein: CASSDPGQGVLNQPQHF; CDR3 DNA: TGTGCCAGCAGTGACCCGGGACAGGGCGTTTTGAATCAGCCCCAGCATTTT
V gene: TRBV7-9; J gene: TRBJ1-1; D gene: .; clone size: .; CDR3 protein: CASSLEGNTEAFF; CDR3 DNA: TGTGCCAGCAGCTTAGAGGGGAACACTGAAGCTTTCTTT
V gene: TRBV28; J gene: TRBJ1-1; D gene: .; clone size: .; CDR3 protein: CASSGEEGPEGEAFF; CDR3 DNA: TGTGCCAGCAGTGGCGAAGAGGGGCCCGAAGGTGAAGCTTTCTTT
V gene: TRBV6-4; J gene: TRBJ1-2; D gene: TRBD1; clone size: .; CDR3 protein: CASSGETGDYGYTF; CDR3 DNA: TGTGCCAGCAGTGGAGAGACAGGGGACTATGGCTACACCTTC
V gene: TRBV6-5; J gene: TRBJ1-2; D gene: TRBD1; clone size: .; CDR3 protein: CASRGQAFNYGYTF; CDR3 DNA: TGTGCCAGCAGAGGACAGGCCTTTAACTATGGCTACACCTTC
V gene: TRBV4-1; J gene: TRBJ1-6; D gene: TRBD1; clone size: once; CDR3 protein: CASSQWTGIGSPLHF; CDR3 DNA: TGCGCCAGCAGCCAATGGACAGGGATTGGTTCACCCCTCCACTTT
V gene: TRBV4-1; J gene: TRBJ2-2; D gene: TRBD1; clone size: .; CDR3 protein: CASSQEQGLSTGELFF; CDR3 DNA: TGCGCCAGCAGCCAAGAACAGGGGTTGAGCACCGGGGAGCTGTTTTTT
V gene: TRBV9; J gene: TRBJ2-3; D gene: .; clone size: .; CDR3 protein: CASSVGVANTQYF; CDR3 DNA: TGTGCCAGCAGCGTAGGTGTGGCAAATACGCAGTATTTT
V gene: TRBV23-1; J gene: TRBJ1-2; D gene: .; clone size: .; CDR3 protein: CARLVLYGYTF; CDR3 DNA: TGCGCTAGACTTGTCCTCTATGGCTACACCTTC
V gene: TRBV9; J gene: TRBJ1-2; D gene: .; clone size: .; CDR3 protein: CASSVGSGTNYGYIF; CDR3 DNA: .
V gene: TRBV2; J gene: TRBJ2-3; D gene: .; clone size: .; CDR3 protein: CASSEGGPWDTQYF; CDR3 DNA: TGTGCCAGCAGTGAAGGTGGTCCGTGGGATACGCAGTATTTT
V gene: TRBV5-4; J gene: TRBJ2-3; D gene: .; clone size: .; CDR3 protein: CASSFNRQTDTQYF; CDR3 DNA: TGTGCCAGCAGCTTCAACAGGCAGACAGATACGCAGTATTTT
V gene: TRBV25-1; J gene: TRBJ2-5; D gene: .; clone size: .; CDR3 protein: CASSDLVSGSGETQYF; CDR3 DNA: TGTGCCAGCAGCGATTTGGTCTCGGGGTCCGGAGAGACCCAGTACTTC
V gene: TRBV5-1; J gene: TRBJ1-2; D gene: .; clone size: .; CDR3 protein: CASRAGTTLYGYTF; CDR3 DNA: TGCGCCAGCAGGGCCGGGACAACCCTCTATGGCTACACCTTC
V gene: TRBV5-6; J gene: TRBJ2-5; D gene: .; clone size: .; CDR3 protein: CASSTRQASETQYF; CDR3 DNA: TGTGCCAGCAGTACTCGACAGGCGTCGGAGACCCAGTACTTC
V gene: TRBV5-1; J gene: TRBJ2-2; D gene: .; clone size: few; CDR3 protein: CASSLGETNTGELFF; CDR3 DNA: TGCGCCAGCAGCTTAGGAGAAACGAACACCGGGGAGCTGTTTTTT
V gene: TRBV9; J gene: TRBJ2-3; D gene: .; clone size: .; CDR3 protein: CASSVGTDTQYF; CDR3 DNA: TGTGCCAGTAGCGTAGGAACAGATACGCAGTATTTT
V gene: TRBV9; J gene: TRBJ2-6; D gene: .; clone size: .; CDR3 protein: CASSGHSGANVLTF; CDR3 DNA: TGTGCCAGCAGCGGACACTCTGGGGCCAACGTCCTGACTTTC
V gene: TRBV5-1; J gene: TRBJ1-2; D gene: .; clone size: .; CDR3 protein: CASSFGAVGYGYTF; CDR3 DNA: TGCGCCAGCAGCTTTGGCGCTGTAGGCTATGGCTACACCTTC
V gene: TRBV7-8; J gene: TRBJ1-6; D gene: .; clone size: few; CDR3 protein: CASSLGSSYNSPLHF; CDR3 DNA: TGTGCCAGCAGCTTGGGTAGCTCCTATAATTCACCCCTCCACTTT
V gene: TRBV27; J gene: TRBJ1-5; D gene: .; clone size: .; CDR3 protein: CASSPSDGNQPQHF; CDR3 DNA: TGTGCCAGCAGTCCCTCGGACGGTAATCAGCCCCAGCATTTT
V gene: TRBV7-2; J gene: TRBJ1-4; D gene: .; clone size: few; CDR3 protein: CASSLYLSNEKLFF; CDR3 DNA: TGTGCCAGCAGCTTATATCTTTCTAATGAAAAACTGTTTTTT
V gene: TRBV18; J gene: TRBJ1-1; D gene: .; clone size: .; CDR3 protein: CASSPLPGAGIGEAFF; CDR3 DNA: TGTGCCAGCTCACCACTTCCCGGGGCAGGGATCGGGGAAGCTTTCTTT
V gene: TRBV5-1; J gene: TRBJ2-7; D gene: .; clone size: .; CDR3 protein: CANSLVDRGLSYEQYF; CDR3 DNA: TGCGCCAACAGCTTGGTAGACAGGGGACTATCCTACGAGCAGTACTTC
V gene: TRBV10-3; J gene: TRBJ1-2; D gene: .; clone size: .; CDR3 protein: CAISLWAGEGPYGYTF; CDR3 DNA: TGTGCCATCAGCCTTTGGGCAGGGGAGGGACCTTATGGCTACACCTTC
V gene: TRBV5-1; J gene: TRBJ2-2; D gene: .; clone size: .; CDR3 protein: CASSLGQPTGELFF; CDR3 DNA: TGCGCCAGCAGCTTGGGACAGCCTACCGGGGAGCTGTTTTTT
V gene: TRBV6-1; J gene: TRBJ1-2; D gene: .; clone size: .; CDR3 protein: CASSELTGYTF; CDR3 DNA: TGTGCCAGCAGTGAATTGACAGGCTACACCTTC
V gene: TRBV4-1; J gene: TRBJ2-1; D gene: .; clone size: .; CDR3 protein: CASSQDEEAGVPFF; CDR3 DNA: TGCGCCAGCAGCCAAGATGAAGAAGCAGGGGTCCCGTTCTTC
V gene: TRBV11-2; J gene: TRBJ2-7; D gene: .; clone size: .; CDR3 protein: CASTNLGLFSYEQYF; CDR3 DNA: TGTGCCAGCACCAATTTAGGACTATTCTCCTACGAGCAGTACTTC
V gene: TRBV5-1; J gene: TRBJ2-3; D gene: .; clone size: .; CDR3 protein: CASSLSVAVSTDTQYF; CDR3 DNA: TGCGCCAGCAGCTTGTCGGTAGCGGTTAGCACAGATACGCAGTATTTT
V gene: TRBV28; J gene: TRBJ1-1; D gene: .; clone size: .; CDR3 protein: CASGDTTNTEAFF; CDR3 DNA: TGTGCCAGCGGTGACACGACGAACACTGAAGCTTTCTTT
V gene: TRBV6-5; J gene: TRBJ1-2; D gene: .; clone size: .; CDR3 protein: CASTQQGGMYGYTF; CDR3 DNA: TGTGCCAGCACCCAACAGGGTGGGATGTATGGCTACACCTTC
V gene: TRBV7-9; J gene: TRBJ2-2; D gene: .; clone size: .; CDR3 protein: CASSLSSQTGLYTGELFF; CDR3 DNA: TGTGCCAGCAGCCTGTCGTCACAAACAGGGTTATACACCGGGGAGCTGTTTTTT
V gene: TRBV6-5; J gene: TRBJ2-5; D gene: .; clone size: .; CDR3 protein: CVSGATQETQYF; CDR3 DNA: TGTGTATCGGGGGCCACTCAAGAGACCCAGTACTTC
V gene: TRBV4-1; J gene: TRBJ1-1; D gene: TRBD1; clone size: .; CDR3 protein: CASSFWTGVNTEAFF; CDR3 DNA: TGCGCCAGCAGCTTTTGGACAGGGGTCAACACTGAAGCTTTCTTT
V gene: TRBV15; J gene: TRBJ1-2; D gene: .; clone size: .; CDR3 protein: CATSRTGTPGPNYGYTF; CDR3 DNA: TGTGCCACCAGCAGAACAGGGACACCCGGGCCTAACTATGGCTACACCTTC
V gene: TRBV2; J gene: TRBJ2-2; D gene: .; clone size: .; CDR3 protein: CASSPYTTGELFF; CDR3 DNA: TGTGCCAGCAGTCCGTATACCACCGGGGAGCTGTTTTTT
V gene: TRBV10-1; J gene: TRBJ2-7; D gene: .; clone size: .; CDR3 protein: CASSESQGEGEQYF; CDR3 DNA: TGCGCCAGCAGTGAGTCACAGGGGGAGGGGGAGCAGTACTTC
V gene: TRBV7-9; J gene: TRBJ2-7; D gene: .; clone size: few; CDR3 protein: CASSLGGVTYEQYF; CDR3 DNA: TGTGCCAGCAGCTTAGGGGGGGTTACCTACGAGCAGTACTTC
V gene: TRBV5-6; J gene: TRBJ1-2; D gene: TRBD1; clone size: .; CDR3 protein: CASSPDRGFRTDYGYTF; CDR3 DNA: TGTGCCAGCAGTCCAGACAGGGGGTTTCGTACGGACTATGGCTACACCTTC
V gene: TRBV9; J gene: TRBJ2-1; D gene: .; clone size: .; CDR3 protein: CASSGDGSSYNEQFF; CDR3 DNA: TGTGCCAGCAGCGGGGACGGAAGCTCCTACAATGAGCAGTTCTTC
V gene: TRBV2; J gene: TRBJ1-6; D gene: TRBD1; clone size: .; CDR3 protein: CASKGQAARTLHF; CDR3 DNA: TGTGCCAGCAAGGGACAGGCGGCCAGGACCCTCCACTTT
V gene: TRBV5-1; J gene: TRBJ1-5; D gene: TRBD1; clone size: .; CDR3 protein: CASSFDRDQPQHF; CDR3 DNA: TGCGCCAGCAGCTTCGACAGGGATCAGCCCCAGCATTTT